This T cell receptor (beta chain) was recovered during a study of neoadjuvant anti-PD-1 for oral cavity cancer. Two replicates per tumor sample, mostly from around 4.8 ug of genomic DNA. Using immunoSEQ multiplex PCR, the repertoire was profiled, and TCRdb retains in-frame clones only, with some absent. The table lists about 37,000 clones, over 30% of them singletons. Germline V lookup: CDR1 LNHDA, CDR2 SQIVND (reference sequence). This CDR3 contains 17 residues. Trimming pared 0 bases from V and 0 bases from J, leaving 9 bases between. This clone was recorded once. Specified time point: after neoadjuvant nivolumab, at surgical resection.

V gene TRBV19 combines with J gene TRBJ1-6; D call uncertain. The sequence derives from a person aged 35 to 85 with oral cavity squamous cell carcinoma. The specimen comprised tumor tissue, sampled after nivolumab (anti-PD-1) treatment. The CDR3 region has the DNA TGTGCCAGTAGTATAGACGCGGGTAGCTCCTATAATTCACCCCTCCACTTT. This encodes CASSIDAGSSYNSPLHF.